The source of this TCR beta chain is a study of cytomegalovirus exposure and HLA in healthy donors (dated by TCRdb to the late 2010s). At the level of the whole study: In an earlier analysis of some 610 of the donors, 250 to 300 Gb of sequence data and 90 million to 120 million unique TCR beta sequences from roughly 200 million T cells were reported. In a later analysis, previously published TCR beta repertoires from 666 donors were re-analyzed and high-resolution HLA genotyping was added so that TCR occurrence patterns could be studied. A later genetic analysis took genome-wide SNP genotypes for about 65% of the 666 donors and used that subset as a discovery cohort. An earlier analysis of approximately 640 of the donors applied high-throughput TCR beta sequencing to assess whether each TCR beta V gene segment acted as functional or pseudogenic. Typing coverage varied by locus: about 620-640 donors for A, B, C, DRB1 and DQB1; approximately 560 for DQA1; approximately 570 for DPA1; roughly 450 for DPB1. Among about 400 genotyped donors of the cohort, an average of about 240,000 unique TCR beta nucleotide sequences was sequenced per donor, of which about 19% were non-productive. All discovery cohort repertoires had been generated on a single sequencing platform. Donor age, sex, ethnicity and CMV serostatus were compiled together with the repertoire data. The later analysis used no new phenotypic data to find candidate immune exposures, relying instead on TCR beta sequences and their occurrence across donors. The study aimed to test whether signatures of past pathogen exposure could be identified by cataloging public T cell receptors. Because of strong linkage in the cohort, roughly 5 DR-DQ haplotypes were treated as single units for association and clustering. Of the roughly 400 genotyped donors, approximately 83% fell in the genetic ancestry cluster associated with self-reported Caucasian donors. The study profiled the T cell repertoires of 550 to 700 subjects by immunosequencing and related them to cytomegalovirus serostatus. A separate validation cohort of roughly 110 different subjects was used in addition to the approximately 700-subject first cohort. An early release that covered fewer than 750 HLA-typed donors contained about 300 gigabases of sequencing data and 70 million to 100 million unique TCR sequences. High-throughput TCR immunosequencing, statistical association of individual TCRs with disease status, and machine learning were combined to predict cytomegalovirus infection status. Class I and class II HLA loci were covered by the typing at four-digit resolution.

Preparation of the library involved the immunoSEQ multiplex PCR assay. The multiplex PCR relied on a mix of 60 forward primers for TCR Vbeta segments and 13 reverse primers for TCR Jbeta segments. A multiplex PCR assay on genomic DNA amplified the CDR3 region of rearranged TCR beta genes. The Illumina HiSeq System was used to sequence the amplified TCR beta libraries as 87-base-pair reads. Per the original workflow: A later analysis tallied about 77 million unique TCR beta chains across the 610 or so repertoires, and some 10 million of those chains were shared by two or more donors. Raw reads were error-corrected and collapsed into unique sequences with a nearest-neighbor algorithm that merged closely related sequences to remove PCR and sequencing errors. Alignment of CDR3 sequences to IMGT reference sequences was used to assign V, D and J gene segments. For a sequence to be retained, a match of at least six nucleotides was required to both a V gene segment and a J gene segment. Rearrangements were classified as productive when the CDR3 lacked stop codons and remained in frame with V and J, and all other rearrangements were classified as non-productive. Following IMGT convention, CDR3 was defined as the stretch from the second conserved V-encoded cysteine to the conserved J-encoded phenylalanine. Sequences without an unambiguous match to a single V gene segment were excluded from the earlier analysis of a few hundred of the donors. An earlier analysis of 450 to 650 of the donors called V segments functional above 56.7% productive rearrangements and segregating when the between-donor standard deviation exceeded 5%. A statistical classification framework was developed to diagnose cytomegalovirus status using the catalog of TCR beta chain sequences. In a later analysis, V and J genes were assigned by comparing TCR nucleotide sequences against IMGT/GENE-DB human TR gene sequences. In a later analysis, CDR3 sequences and most-parsimonious VDJ recombination scenarios were assigned using the TCRdist pipeline. In a later analysis, every TCR beta chain was defined by the combination of its CDR3 amino acid sequence and its V-gene family, and reads without a unique V-gene family were dropped. As a way to deal with suspected cross-contamination and a sequencing artifact, a later analysis dropped 450 to 600 nucleotide sequences that were highly shared and had low generation probability. In a later analysis, a clonal expansion index was calculated for each public chain from normalized within-repertoire ranks of inferred template counts. In a later analysis, generation probabilities were computed using a VDJ recombination model fitted to out-of-frame rearrangements, and the results were checked against IGoR. A later analysis scored TCR-TCR, TCR-HLA and TCR-CMV co-occurrence with hypergeometric tests, applying a repertoire-size bias correction to TCR pairs. To estimate false discovery rates, a later analysis permuted the HLA or CMV assignments 20 times. In a later analysis, co-occurring TCRs were grouped using DBSCAN, with TCRdist sequence similarity added in when clustering inside HLA-allele-positive subsets. Repertoires with fewer than 30,000 or more than 120,000 public chains, plus five repertoires with anomalous nucleotide sharing, were excluded from co-occurrence clustering. The table was pulled from immuneACCESS by TCRdb, which kept in-frame rearrangements only. Such tables lose some clones; where checked, under half of the loss comes from unresolved V genes, and the rest has no known cause. V, J and clone size reflect that table, while D and trimming were determined from the DNA. This sample gives roughly 93,000 clones in total; 70% to 80% of them show up just once. Of the sample, about a tenth falls within the top ten clones.

The germline V gene (reference sequence) yields SEHNR for CDR1 and FQNEAQ for CDR2. The CDR3 sequence holds 14 residues, the cysteine and phenylalanine included. CDR3 DNA is the only sequence kept; it has 42 bases, read in frame from the first base. Trimming takes 8 bases from V and 1 base from J, and the germline ends sit 14 bases apart. The cohort comprised several hundred healthy bone marrow donors. At the time of sampling, all cohort members were nominally healthy, though unrecorded immune exposures were likely present. The donor tested CMV seropositive and was one of the 289 seropositive cohort members. A peripheral blood sample was collected from each donor, and TCR beta sequencing was performed on peripheral blood mononuclear cells. Genomic DNA was extracted from the blood cell samples with the Qiagen DNeasy Blood Extraction Kit. In regard to this clone: What this receptor recognizes is not known. Qualities for individual bases were not recorded, and no much larger clone is one base off.

The full study reports these points: Several of the top co-occurrence clusters appeared to be linked to parvovirus B19, influenza, CMV and Epstein-Barr virus, according to a later analysis. In the study, roughly 160 TCR beta chains were listed as associated with cytomegalovirus. A further reported finding was that TCR beta sequences accurately predicted the HLA-A and HLA-B alleles for most subjects in the first cohort. At a false discovery rate of 0.05, a later analysis linked 16,951 TCR beta sequences to specific HLA alleles. Assigning TCR associations to individual alleles was difficult when HLA alleles, especially DR and DQ, strongly co-occurred. A cluster of highly shared sequence variants was judged likely to represent a technical artifact of the sequencing pipeline. Most CMV-associated TCR beta chains appeared to be HLA-restricted in a later analysis, and the HLA associations seemed to be driven largely by CMV exposure. In vitro tests confirmed that a few of the cytomegalovirus-associated TCR beta chains recognize cytomegalovirus antigens. While some public TCRs were present in many individuals, most TCR sequences turned up only very rarely across donors. Because HLA typing was unavailable for some donors at each locus, only the typed subset was used in association tests. The 87-base-pair reads could not distinguish some IMGT-functional V segments, including TRBV6-2 and TRBV6-3, so those segments were excluded. This cohort had only TCR beta chains sequenced, and the lack of alpha or paired-chain data limited which features could be detected. Broadly in line with IMGT annotations, most TCR beta V segments showed up in productive rearrangements about 87% or about 30% of the time in an earlier analysis of roughly 590 of the donors. Compared with equally common non-associated chains, HLA-associated TCR beta chains in a later analysis were more clonally expanded and had lower generation probabilities. Compared with the roughly 600-donor mean, donors in an Asian-associated ancestry cluster had fewer N-insertions in productive TCRs, according to a later genetic analysis. Sequencing depth was assumed to be roughly uniform across donors in the presence/absence analyses, though that assumption may not hold. A later genetic analysis associated a missense DCLRE1C variant with V-gene and J-gene trimming of TCR beta chains, and an independent cohort replicated the association. Correlated functional status among segregating V segments might reflect linkage disequilibrium, but an unknown experimental factor could not be ruled out. In a later analysis, the rate of TCR association differed among HLA loci, with DRB1 alleles having the most associated TCRs and HLA-C alleles having the fewest. The classifier was reported to diagnose cytomegalovirus status with high specificity and sensitivity in both the original and validation cohorts. The authors suggested that the approach could potentially be generalized to other disease states and immunological phenotypes. The earlier analysis of almost 600 of the donors excluded roughly 17 rarely observed V segments, including chromosome 9 orphons, because counts were too low. Immune exposure information for the cohort was limited to CMV serostatus.

The rearranged chain carries TRBV7-9 and TRBJ1-1; tentative D gene TRBD1, with 5 bases matching. The receptor comes from a man younger than 35 in good health and CMV-seropositive. Sequencing was done on a sample of PBMCs. The CDR3 reads as follows: CASAGLLGNTEAFF. The DNA sequence follows: TGTGCCAGCGCGGGACTCCTAGGGAACACTGAAGCTTTCTTT.